Included here is one T cell receptor (beta chain) sequence, with context. Looked up from germline, CDR1 is SGHTS and CDR2 is YDEGEE. V was trimmed by 2 bases and J by 7 bases, leaving 12 bases between them. The CDR3 has 13 residues. This sample was taken from a study of response to subunit inactivated influenza vaccine. TCRdb used MiXCR to reprocess the RT-PCR reads, holding one entry per CDR3 protein. The data hold 650,000 to 700,000 distinct CDR3 sequences, with approximately 14% observed a single time. The chain carries TRBV5-8 and TRBJ2-5; TRBD2 might be the D (6 bases). The material was PBMCs from blood, obtained about 12 days after vaccination. The receptor was derived from a man aged 45-65 years who received an inactivated influenza vaccine. The CDR3 sequence is CASSFSGRGTQYF. For the CDR3, the DNA is TGTGCCAGCAGCTTTTCGGGGCGGGGGACCCAGTACTTC.